These 9 T cell receptor beta chains were sequenced from one sample in a study of beta chain features in type 1 diabetes. Study outcomes and limitations: All four CD4+ subsets of Type 1 diabetes patients contained TCRB CDR3s that were moderately but significantly shorter.

Antigens for these TCRs are unknown. Sequenced material consisted of expressed TCRB transcripts (all of the isolated RNA was reverse transcribed). The table came from immunoSEQ multiplex PCR; TCRdb's copy has only in-frame clones and leaves some out. The data hold 250,000 or so clones, with around 21% observed a single time. Sequencing used naive CD4+ T cells from blood. The receptors here all came from a woman between 40 and 50 years old with type 1 diabetes.

In this sample, this clone turned up a few times. The chain employs TRBV18 and TRBJ2-7, with D perhaps TRBD1 (5 bases). Trimming cost V 1 base and J 5 bases, with 12 bases left between them. Germline lookup yields CDR1 KGHSH and CDR2 LQKENI. The CDR3 has 14 amino acids. The CDR3 spells CASSPQALQDEQYF. CDR3 nucleotide sequence: TGTGCCAGCTCACCACAGGCTTTACAGGACGAGCAGTACTTC. Supplemented by reference TRBV18 and TRBJ2-7, the full variable domain reads NAGVMQNPRHLVRRRGQEARLRCSPMKGHSHVYWYRQLPEEGLKFMVYLQKENIIDESGMPKERFSAEFPKEGPSILRIQQVVRGDSAAYFCASSPQALQDEQYFGPGTRLTVT.

This clone was counted between two and nine times. V is TRBV20-1 and J is TRBJ1-1; tentatively, D is TRBD1 (5 bases). In germline, CDR1 is DFQATT, CDR2 SNEGSKA (reference sequence). The CDR3 has 11 amino acids. The DNA for the CDR3 is TGCAGGTGGGCCGGGGGGACTGAAGCTTTCTTT. This gives the protein CRWAGGTEAFF.

The chain combines TRBV12-5 with TRBJ2-5, with a weak D call TRBD1 (5 bases). The CDR3 is 13 amino acids. Trimming took 3 bases from V and 5 from J, leaving 10 bases between them. CDR1 is LGHNT, CDR2 FRNRAP, per germline. CDR3 region: CASGLDAGETQYF. CDR3 nucleotide sequence: TGTGCTAGTGGTTTAGACGCAGGGGAGACCCAGTACTTC. Using reference TRBV12-5 and TRBJ2-5 for the parts outside the CDR3, the full variable domain is DARVTQTPRHKVTEMGQEVTMRCQPILGHNTVFWYRQTMMQGLELLAYFRNRAPLDDSGMPKDRFSAEMPDATLATLKIQPSEPRDSAVYFCASGLDAGETQYFGPGTRLLVL.

The V gene is TRBV29-1, the J gene TRBJ2-3; maybe TRBD1 (5 bases). The CDR3 extends over 13 amino acids. V was trimmed by 6 bases and J by 0 bases, leaving 10 bases between them. CDR1 SQVTM and CDR2 ANQGSEA come from the germline V gene. CDR3 bases: TGCAGCGTCTGCGACAGAAGCACAGATACGCAGTATTTT. Translated: CSVCDRSTDTQYF.

The chain joins TRBV18 to TRBJ2-4; 7 bases fit TRBD1. Germline V gene data show CDR1 as KGHSH and CDR2 as LQKENI. With 0 bases clipped from V and 8 bases from J, the junction kept 4 bases outside the gene matches. The length of the CDR3 is 14 residues. This CDR3 reads CASSPPGQFDIQYF. In DNA, the CDR3 is TGTGCCAGCTCACCACCGGGACAGTTCGACATTCAGTACTTC.

This rearrangement joins TRBV20-1 to TRBJ2-1; no firm D call. Germline loops: CDR1 DFQATT, CDR2 SNEGSKA (reference sequence). The CDR3 spans 11 residues. The V end was cut by 2 bases, the J end by 6 bases, with 5 bases between. The CDR3 region is CSARPFNEQFF. CDR3 nucleotide sequence: TGCAGTGCTAGACCCTTCAATGAGCAGTTCTTC.

This clone was detected a few times. The chain couples TRBV30 to TRBJ2-3; TRBD1 might be the D (5 bases). Germline loops: CDR1 GTSNPN, CDR2 SVGIG (reference sequence). The CDR3 covers 13 residues. The germline V and J ends were trimmed by 2 bases and 0 bases, with 6 bases remaining between them. The chain's CDR3 is CAWSPGSTDTQYF. The CDR3 DNA sequence: TGTGCCTGGAGTCCAGGGAGCACAGATACGCAGTATTTT.

This chain links TRBV28 with TRBJ1-2, with D tentatively TRBD1 (6 bases). V lost 6 bases, J lost 2 bases, and 16 bases lay in between. CDR3 length: 15 amino acids. CDR1 is MDHEN, CDR2 SYDVKM, per germline. The CDR3 protein is CASREGGDANYGYTF. CDR3 DNA: TGTGCCAGCAGAGAAGGGGGGGACGCCAACTATGGCTACACCTTC.

The CDR3 sequence is CASSMGGRTDTQYF. The DNA of the CDR3 is TGTGCCAGTAGTATGGGCGGGCGCACAGATACGCAGTATTTT. The chain is built from TRBV19 and TRBJ2-3; tentatively, D is TRBD2 (5 bases). The CDR3 loop spans 14 amino acids. V lost 3 bases to trimming and J lost 1 base, with 8 bases between them. CDR1 is LNHDA, CDR2 SQIVND, per germline (reference sequence).